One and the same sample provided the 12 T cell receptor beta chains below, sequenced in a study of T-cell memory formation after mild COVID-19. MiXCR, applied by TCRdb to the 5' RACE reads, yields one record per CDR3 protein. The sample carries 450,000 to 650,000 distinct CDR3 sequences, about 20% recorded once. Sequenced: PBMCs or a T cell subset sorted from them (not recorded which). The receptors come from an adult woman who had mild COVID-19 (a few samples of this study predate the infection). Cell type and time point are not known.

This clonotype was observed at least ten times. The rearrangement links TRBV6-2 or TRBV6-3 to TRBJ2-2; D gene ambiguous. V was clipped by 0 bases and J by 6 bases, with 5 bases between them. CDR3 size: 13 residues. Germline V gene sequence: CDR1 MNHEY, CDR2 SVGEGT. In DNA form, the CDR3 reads TGTGCCAGCAGTTACTCGGAAGCCGGGGAGCTGTTTTTT. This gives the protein CASSYSEAGELFF.

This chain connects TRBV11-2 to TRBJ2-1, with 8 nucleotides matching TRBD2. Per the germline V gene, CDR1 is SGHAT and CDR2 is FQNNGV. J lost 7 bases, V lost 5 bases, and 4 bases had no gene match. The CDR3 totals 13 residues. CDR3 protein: CASSHAGGNEQFF. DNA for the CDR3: TGTGCCAGCAGCCATGCGGGAGGTAATGAGCAGTTCTTC.

The CDR3 reads CASSPLSHYGYTF. For the CDR3, the DNA is TGTGCCAGCAGCCCCCTCTCCCATTATGGCTACACCTTC. The gene calls are TRBV7-9 and TRBJ1-2; unclear D gene. Trimming stripped 5 bases from V and 5 bases from J, with 12 bases between. Germline V lookup: CDR1 SEHNR, CDR2 FQNEAQ (reference sequence). The CDR3 consists of 13 residues.

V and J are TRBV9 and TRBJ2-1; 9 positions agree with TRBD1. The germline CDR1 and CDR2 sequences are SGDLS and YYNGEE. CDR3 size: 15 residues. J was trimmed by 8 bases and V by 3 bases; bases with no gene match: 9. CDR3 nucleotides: TGTGCCAGCAGCGCTTGGGACAGGGAGAATCATGAGCAGTTCTTC. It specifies CASSAWDRENHEQFF.

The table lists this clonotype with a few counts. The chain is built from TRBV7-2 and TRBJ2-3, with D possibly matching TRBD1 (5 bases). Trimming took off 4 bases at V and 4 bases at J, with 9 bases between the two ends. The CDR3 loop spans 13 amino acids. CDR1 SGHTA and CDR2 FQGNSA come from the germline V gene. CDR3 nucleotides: TGTGCCAGCAGCTCCCCAGGGTCAGATACGCAGTATTTT. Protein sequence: CASSSPGSDTQYF.

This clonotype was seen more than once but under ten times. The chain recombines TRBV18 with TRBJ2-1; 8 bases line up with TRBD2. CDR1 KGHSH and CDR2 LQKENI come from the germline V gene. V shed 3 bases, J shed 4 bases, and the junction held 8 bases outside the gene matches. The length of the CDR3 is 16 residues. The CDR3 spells CASSPTEREPYNEQFF. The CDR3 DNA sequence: TGTGCCAGCTCACCTACTGAGCGGGAGCCTTACAATGAGCAGTTCTTC.

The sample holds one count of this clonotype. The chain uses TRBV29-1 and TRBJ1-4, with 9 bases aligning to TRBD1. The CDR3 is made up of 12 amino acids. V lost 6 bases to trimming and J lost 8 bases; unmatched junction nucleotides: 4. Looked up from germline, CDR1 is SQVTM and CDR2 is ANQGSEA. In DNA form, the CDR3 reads TGCAGCGTCGGGACAGGGAGGGAAAAACTGTTTTTT. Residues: CSVGTGREKLFF.

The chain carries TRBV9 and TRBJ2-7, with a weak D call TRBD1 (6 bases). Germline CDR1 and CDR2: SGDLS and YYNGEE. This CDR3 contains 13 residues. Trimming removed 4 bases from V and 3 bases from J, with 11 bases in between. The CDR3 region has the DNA TGTGCCAGCAGCCGAGAGGGGGTCTACGAGCAGTACTTC. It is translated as CASSREGVYEQYF. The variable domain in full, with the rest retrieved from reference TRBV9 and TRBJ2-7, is DSGVTQTPKHLITATGQRVTLRCSPRSGDLSVYWYQQSLDQGLQFLIQYYNGEERAKGNILERFSAQQFPDLHSELNLSSLELGDSALYFCASSREGVYEQYFGPGTRLTVT.

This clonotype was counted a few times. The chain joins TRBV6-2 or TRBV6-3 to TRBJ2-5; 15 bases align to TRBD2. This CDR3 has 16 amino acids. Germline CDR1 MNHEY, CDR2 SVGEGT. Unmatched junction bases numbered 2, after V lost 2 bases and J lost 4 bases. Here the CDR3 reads CASSYPGLAGGETQYF. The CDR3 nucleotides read TGTGCCAGCAGTTACCCGGGACTAGCGGGAGGAGAGACCCAGTACTTC.

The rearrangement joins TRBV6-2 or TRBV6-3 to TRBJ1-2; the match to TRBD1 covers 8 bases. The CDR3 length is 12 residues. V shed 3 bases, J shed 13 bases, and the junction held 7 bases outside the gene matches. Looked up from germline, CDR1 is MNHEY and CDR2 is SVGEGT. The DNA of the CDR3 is TGTGCCAGCAGTTATCCCCCCGACAGGGGCACCTTC. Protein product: CASSYPPDRGTF.

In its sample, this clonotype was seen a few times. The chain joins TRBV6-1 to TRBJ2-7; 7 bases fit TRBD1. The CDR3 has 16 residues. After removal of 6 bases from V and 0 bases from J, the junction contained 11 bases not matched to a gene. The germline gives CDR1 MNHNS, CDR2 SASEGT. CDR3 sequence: CASSPIMGQSSYEQYF. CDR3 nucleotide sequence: TGTGCCAGCAGCCCGATAATGGGACAGAGCTCCTACGAGCAGTACTTC.

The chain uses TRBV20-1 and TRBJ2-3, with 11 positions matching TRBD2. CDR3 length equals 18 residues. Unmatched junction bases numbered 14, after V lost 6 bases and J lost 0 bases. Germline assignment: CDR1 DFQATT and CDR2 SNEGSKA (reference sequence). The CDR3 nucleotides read TGCAGTGCCCTCGCGTCTAGCGGGGGGAGAGCTAGCACAGATACGCAGTATTTT. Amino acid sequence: CSALASSGGRASTDTQYF.